These 21 T cell receptor beta chains came from one sample sequenced in a study of cytomegalovirus exposure and HLA in healthy donors. Data came from immunoSEQ multiplex PCR; TCRdb stores just in-frame clones and leaves some out. This sample has some 330,000 clones; 86% occur once, and the top ten carry about 0.91%. Sample: PBMCs. These receptors were taken from a woman in her late teens or twenties in good health and CMV-seronegative.

The chain recombines TRBV19 with TRBJ1-2; 7 bases map to TRBD1. V shed 6 bases, J shed 0 bases, and the junction held 7 bases outside the gene matches. Germline CDR1 and CDR2: LNHDA and SQIVND (reference sequence). This CDR3 contains 15 residues. DNA of the CDR3: TGTGCCAGTAGCTCCGGGACAGCAGCTAACTATGGCTACACCTTC. Its protein product is CASSSGTAANYGYTF.

J is TRBJ2-7 and V is TRBV2, with TRBD2 matching over 10 bases. V gave up 6 bases and J gave up 2 bases; unmatched junction bases: 10. Germline assignment: CDR1 SNHLY and CDR2 FYNNEI. The CDR3 totals 16 residues. In DNA form, the CDR3 reads TGTGCCAGCAGAGACATCCCTGGACTAGCGGCCTACGAGCAGTACTTC. Amino acid sequence: CASRDIPGLAAYEQYF.

The chain recombines TRBV27 with TRBJ2-5; TRBD1 is a possible D gene (6 bases). The CDR3 has 13 amino acids. With 5 bases removed from V and 5 bases from J, the gap between germline ends came to 12 bases. Germline V gene sequence: CDR1 MNHEY, CDR2 SMNVEV (reference sequence). Here the CDR3 DNA reads TGTGCCAGCAGTCTACAGGGCTGGGAGACCCAGTACTTC. Translated, it gives CASSLQGWETQYF.

V usage is TRBV5-1 and J usage is TRBJ1-2; 10 bases align to TRBD1. The junction had 8 bases not matched to a gene; V was cut back by 0 bases and J by 6 bases. Germline-derived CDR1 and CDR2 are SGHRS and YFSETQ. The CDR3 consists of 16 residues. As DNA, the CDR3 is TGCGCCAGCAGCTTGGCACCACCGGGACAGGGGAATGGCTACACCTTC. This encodes CASSLAPPGQGNGYTF.

This clone was seen a few times. CDR3 coding DNA: TGTGCCTGGAGTGGACAGGGGAACTATGGCTACACCTTC. It codes for CAWSGQGNYGYTF. The rearrangement uses TRBV30 and TRBJ1-2; 8 nucleotides align to TRBD1. The CDR3 covers 13 residues. V was clipped by 1 base and J by 2 bases; unmatched bases: 0. Germline CDR1 is GTSNPN and CDR2 is SVGIG (reference sequence). The variable domain in full, with the rest retrieved from reference TRBV30 and TRBJ1-2, is SQTIHQWPATLVQPVGSPLSLECTVEGTSNPNLYWYRQAAGRGLQLLFYSVGIGQISSEVPQNLSASRPQDRQFILSSKKLLLSDSGFYLCAWSGQGNYGYTFGSGTRLTVV.

Concerning this clone: In the same sample, other DNA sequences code for this CDR3. The chain couples TRBV15 to TRBJ1-2; 7 bases agree with TRBD1. V shed 1 base and J 4 bases; nucleotides not matched to a gene: 3. Looked up from germline, CDR1 is LNHNV and CDR2 is YYDKDF (reference sequence). This CDR3 has 14 amino acids. CDR3 protein: CATSRGQGAYGYTF. The DNA for the CDR3 is TGTGCCACCAGCAGAGGACAGGGAGCCTATGGCTACACCTTC.

This clone appeared a single time. This chain connects TRBV6-6 to TRBJ2-7, with D tentatively TRBD1 (6 bases). CDR3 length: 14 residues. Deletions cut 8 bases from V and 3 bases from J, with 17 bases between. Germline V gene sequence: CDR1 MNHNY, CDR2 SVGAGI (reference sequence). The CDR3 loop reads CASDQGISGYEQYF. CDR3 sequence (DNA): TGTGCCAGCGATCAGGGGATAAGCGGCTACGAGCAGTACTTC.

The chain links TRBV10-3 to TRBJ1-2, with TRBD1 matching 7 bases. Germline CDR1 is ENHRY and CDR2 is SYGVKD. Trimming took 5 bases from V and 8 from J; bases not matched to a gene: 8. The CDR3 totals 13 residues. CDR3 in amino acids: CAISLRQGEGYTF. In nucleotides, the CDR3 is TGTGCCATCAGTCTTAGACAGGGAGAAGGCTACACCTTC.

The chain employs TRBV6-5 and TRBJ1-5; D not resolved. V shed 8 bases and J shed 6 bases, with 20 bases lying between them. Germline V gene lookup returns CDR1 MNHEY and CDR2 SVGAGI. The CDR3 sequence is 15 residues long. DNA of the CDR3: TGTGCCAGCTCCAGAAGGGAGGTGGTCCGTCAGCCCCAGCATTTT. Translation gives CASSRREVVRQPQHF.

The CDR3 here is CASSKEGDRNHSNQPQHF. The CDR3 bases are TGTGCCAGCAGCAAGGAGGGGGACAGGAACCATAGCAATCAGCCCCAGCATTTT. The V gene is TRBV21-1, the J gene TRBJ1-5; the table's D gene call, TRBD1, was not cross checked with the DNA. TRBV21-1 is a known pseudogene. The CDR3 runs 18 residues.

The genes are TRBV7-2 and TRBJ2-7; 8 bases line up with TRBD2. CDR1 SGHTA and CDR2 FQGNSA come from the germline V gene. Trimming took 7 bases from V and 0 from J; bases not matched to a gene: 5. The CDR3 is 14 amino acids. The CDR3 sequence is CASTLGTSSYEQYF. CDR3 sequence (DNA): TGTGCCAGCACCCTCGGGACTAGCTCCTACGAGCAGTACTTC.

The sample holds one count of this clone. V and J are TRBV15 and TRBJ2-5; 11 nucleotides match TRBD2. Germline values: CDR1 LNHNV, CDR2 YYDKDF (reference sequence). Unmatched junction bases numbered 6, after V lost 4 bases and J lost 2 bases. The CDR3 has 16 amino acids. The CDR3 sequence is CATSTFRTSGQETQYF. In nucleotides, the CDR3 is TGTGCCACCAGCACGTTCCGGACTAGCGGGCAAGAGACCCAGTACTTC.

The chain employs TRBV5-1 and TRBJ2-3; 13 nucleotides line up with TRBD2. After removal of 1 base from V and 1 base from J, the junction contained 12 bases not matched to a gene. Looked up from germline, CDR1 is SGHRS and CDR2 is YFSETQ. This CDR3 has 20 residues. CDR3 amino acids: CASSLYGLGTSGKGTDTQYF. The CDR3 DNA reads as TGCGCCAGCAGCTTGTATGGTCTGGGGACTAGCGGGAAGGGCACAGATACGCAGTATTTT. Full variable domain (missing parts from reference TRBV5-1 and TRBJ2-3): KAGVTQTPRYLIKTRGQQVTLSCSPISGHRSVSWYQQTPGQGLQFLFEYFSETQRNKGNFPGRFSGRQFSNSRSEMNVSTLELGDSALYLCASSLYGLGTSGKGTDTQYFGPGTRLTVL.

The gene calls are TRBV15 and TRBJ1-1; TRBD1 is a possible D gene (5 bases). Trimming stripped 1 base from V and 2 bases from J, with 8 bases between. From germline, CDR1 is LNHNV and CDR2 YYDKDF (reference sequence). The CDR3 length is 14 residues. CDR3 bases: TGTGCCACCAGCAGAGTGGGGGGTAACACTGAAGCTTTCTTT. It encodes CATSRVGGNTEAFF.

The chain carries TRBV4-3 and TRBJ2-7; the D is unclear. The V gene lost 2 bases and the J gene lost 5 bases, with 10 bases spanning the gap. CDR1 is LGHNA, CDR2 YSLEER, per germline. This CDR3 has 13 amino acids. DNA of the CDR3: TGCGCCAGCAGCCAAAGCAGGTTAGACGAGCAGTACTTC. Translation: CASSQSRLDEQYF.

The J gene is TRBJ1-1, the V gene TRBV6-5; D is possibly TRBD1 (5 bases). Germline V gene data show CDR1 as MNHEY and CDR2 as SVGAGI. The ends were cut back, 2 bases at V and 0 bases at J, with 10 bases in the middle. The CDR3 covers 15 residues. The CDR3 coding sequence is TGTGCCAGCAGTTACCGACTAGGGGTGAACACTGAAGCTTTCTTT. Translated: CASSYRLGVNTEAFF.

The rearrangement uses TRBV18 and TRBJ1-5; D is possibly TRBD1 (6 bases). The CDR3 sequence is 16 residues long. Germline loops: CDR1 KGHSH, CDR2 LQKENI. The V end was cut by 6 bases, the J end by 5 bases, with 20 bases between. This chain's CDR3 is CASSAGATGTDQPQHF. CDR3 in DNA: TGTGCCAGCTCGGCCGGGGCTACAGGGACGGATCAGCCCCAGCATTTT.

CDR3 in DNA: TGTGCCAGCAGCTTAGTTCAAGGGACAGGGACTGAAGCTTTCTTT. It specifies CASSLVQGTGTEAFF. This chain connects TRBV7-2 to TRBJ1-1; 9 nucleotides line up with TRBD1. CDR1 SGHTA and CDR2 FQGNSA come from the germline V gene. The junction had 5 bases not matched to a gene; V was cut back by 1 base and J by 5 bases. There are 15 residues in the CDR3.

This chain links TRBV9 with TRBJ2-2; D perhaps matches TRBD1 (6 bases). This CDR3 comprises 17 residues. V gave up 3 bases and J gave up 1 base, with 16 bases separating them. CDR1 and CDR2 from the germline V gene are SGDLS and YYNGEE. Here the CDR3 DNA reads TGTGCCAGCAGCGCCCGCCAGGGGACAAGGAACACCGGGGAGCTGTTTTTT. This codes for CASSARQGTRNTGELFF.

The chain recombines TRBV7-2 with TRBJ2-7; TRBD2 matches 10 bases. This CDR3 contains 15 residues. The J segment lost 1 base and the V segment lost 4 bases, leaving 4 bases of the junction unmatched. CDR1 and CDR2 from the germline V gene are SGHTA and FQGNSA. CDR3 residues: CASSSRTSGSYEQYF. As DNA, the CDR3 is TGTGCCAGCAGCTCTAGGACTAGCGGATCCTACGAGCAGTACTTC.

The V gene is TRBV5-1, the J gene TRBJ2-7, with 9 bases lining up with TRBD1. Trimming at V came to 0 bases and at J to 3 bases, leaving 4 bases not matched to a gene. Germline V gives CDR1 SGHRS, CDR2 YFSETQ. The CDR3 is 15 residues long. Here the CDR3 DNA reads TGCGCCAGCAGCTTGGAGGGGACAGGGAGCTACGAGCAGTACTTC. This translates into CASSLEGTGSYEQYF. The complete variable domain, with remaining parts taken from reference TRBV5-1 and TRBJ2-7, reads KAGVTQTPRYLIKTRGQQVTLSCSPISGHRSVSWYQQTPGQGLQFLFEYFSETQRNKGNFPGRFSGRQFSNSRSEMNVSTLELGDSALYLCASSLEGTGSYEQYFGPGTRLTVT.